The clone carrying this T cell receptor (beta chain) was observed at least ten times. The sample is drawn from a study of T cells in Graves' hyperthyroidism and ophthalmopathy. Regions amplified from RNA transcripts were the TCR beta CDR3 regions. An initial round of RT-PCR targeting the TCR CDR3 relied on the HTBI primer set. TCRdb processed the multiplex PCR reads anew with MiXCR; each CDR3 protein has one entry. The sample includes some 300,000 distinct CDR3 sequences, roughly 13% of them seen just once. V lost 7 bases, J lost 3 bases, and 15 bases lay in between. Germline lookup yields CDR1 SGHRS and CDR2 YFSETQ. This CDR3 spans 14 amino acids.

This TCR was recovered from a woman aged 40 to 50 with Graves' hyperthyroidism. Sequencing used blood. V is TRBV5-1 and J is TRBJ2-3, with a possible D match to TRBD2 (6 bases). The CDR3 here is CASRSAGTTDTQYF. The CDR3 DNA reads as TGCGCCAGCCGCTCGGCGGGGACGACAGATACGCAGTATTTT.